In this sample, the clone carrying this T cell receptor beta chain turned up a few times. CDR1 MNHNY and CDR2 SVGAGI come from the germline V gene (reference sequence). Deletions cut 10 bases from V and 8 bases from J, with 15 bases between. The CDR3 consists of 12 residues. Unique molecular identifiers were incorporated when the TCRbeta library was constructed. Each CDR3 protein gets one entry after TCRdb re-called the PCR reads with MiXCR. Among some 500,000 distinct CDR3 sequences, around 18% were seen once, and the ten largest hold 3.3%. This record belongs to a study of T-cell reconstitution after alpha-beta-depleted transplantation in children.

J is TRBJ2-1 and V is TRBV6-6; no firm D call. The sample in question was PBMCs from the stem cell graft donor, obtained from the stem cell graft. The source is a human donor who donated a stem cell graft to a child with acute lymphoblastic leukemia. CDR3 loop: CAIKVEAHEQFF. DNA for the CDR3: TGTGCCATCAAGGTCGAAGCCCATGAGCAGTTCTTC.